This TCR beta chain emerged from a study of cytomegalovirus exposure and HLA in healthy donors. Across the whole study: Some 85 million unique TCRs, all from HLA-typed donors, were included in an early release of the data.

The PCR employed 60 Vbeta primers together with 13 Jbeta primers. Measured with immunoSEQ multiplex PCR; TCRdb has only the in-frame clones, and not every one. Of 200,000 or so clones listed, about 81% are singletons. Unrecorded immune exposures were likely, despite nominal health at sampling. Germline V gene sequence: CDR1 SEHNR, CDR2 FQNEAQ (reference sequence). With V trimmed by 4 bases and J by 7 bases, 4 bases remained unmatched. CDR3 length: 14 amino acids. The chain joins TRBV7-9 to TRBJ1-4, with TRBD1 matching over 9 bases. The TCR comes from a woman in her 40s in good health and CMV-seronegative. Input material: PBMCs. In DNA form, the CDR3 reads TGTGCCAGCAGCTCACAGGGGGCAAGTGAAAAACTGTTTTTT. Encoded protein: CASSSQGASEKLFF.